Sequencing of this T cell receptor (beta chain) was carried out in a study of T cell responses to AZD1222 COVID-19 vaccine. Clones were sequenced by immunoSEQ multiplex PCR, and TCRdb holds only the in-frame ones, with some missing. This table has about 110,000 clones, 88% appearing once. CDR3 length: 15 residues. Trimming took 3 bases from V and 5 from J, leaving 15 bases between them. Germline values: CDR1 SGHDT, CDR2 YYEEEE. This sequence was found in an adult in good health. The J gene is TRBJ1-5, the V gene TRBV5-6; D is unresolved. The sample here was peripheral blood, taken on day 0 of AZD1222 vaccination. The CDR3 bases are TGTGCCAGCAGCTCCTCGGGGAGGCCAGATCAGCCCCAGCATTTT. Protein sequence: CASSSSGRPDQPQHF.